These T cell receptor beta chains were read from a single sample in a study of T cells after yellow fever vaccination. TCRdb processed the 5' RACE reads anew with MiXCR; each CDR3 protein has one entry. Of 300,000 to 350,000 distinct CDR3 sequences in the sample, 9.5% to 12% were seen once. The sample was CD4+ T cells sorted from PBMCs, taken 45 days after the yellow fever booster vaccination. Receptor source: a man between 18 and 35 years old who received the YFV17D yellow fever vaccine. Both conserved end residues are part of each CDR3. A D gene is named only where the DNA matches it firmly. The listing skips clone size in some rows; elsewhere it reads once, few, many or a size class.

TRBJ1-4,NA,TRBV18,NA,TGTGCCAGCTCACCAGCGGCAGATGAAAAACTGTTTTTT,CASSPAADEKLFF
TRBJ1-5,TRBD1,TRBV19,NA,TGTGCCAGTACCTCCGGGACAGCGAGCAATCAGCCCCAGCATTTT,CASTSGTASNQPQHF
TRBJ2-7,TRBD2,TRBV6-2/TRBV6-3,NA,TGTGCCAGCAGGCGCGGGGGGGACCGGGTGGAGCAGTACTTC,CASRRGGDRVEQYF
TRBJ2-3,NA,TRBV20-1,few,TGCAGTGTAAATCAATTCACAGATACGCAGTATTTT,CSVNQFTDTQYF
TRBJ2-1,TRBD2,TRBV5-1,NA,TGCGCCAGCACCCTGGGGCCACTAGCGGGGGGCACCTACGTCTACAATGAGCAGTTCTTC,CASTLGPLAGGTYVYNEQFF
TRBJ1-4,NA,TRBV27,few,TGTGCCAGCAGTTTTACCGCCCTTCAGAATGAAAAACTGTTTTTT,CASSFTALQNEKLFF
TRBJ1-2,NA,TRBV12-3/TRBV12-4,NA,TGTGCCAGCAGCCCGCTGACTGAGGGCTATGGCTACACCTTC,CASSPLTEGYGYTF
TRBJ2-5,TRBD2,TRBV9,NA,TGTGCCAGCAGCGTAGGCCTAGCGGGGGCCACGTACCAAGAGACCCAGTACTTC,CASSVGLAGATYQETQYF
TRBJ2-5,NA,TRBV5-1,few,TGCGCCAGCAGCGACGTTTCGGGGCAAGAGACCCAGTACTTC,CASSDVSGQETQYF
TRBJ1-3,NA,TRBV12-3/TRBV12-4,many,TGTGCCAGCACACCTTTGGAGCGGGGAAACACCATATATTTT,CASTPLERGNTIYF
TRBJ2-3,NA,TRBV10-3,NA,TGTGCCATCAGTGAAAGGACTCCGCGGGATACGCAGTATTTT,CAISERTPRDTQYF
TRBJ2-2,TRBD1,TRBV20-1,NA,TGCAGTGCTTTACAGGGGGCTGGTACCGGGGAGCTGTTTTTT,CSALQGAGTGELFF
TRBJ2-7,NA,TRBV5-6,few,TGTGCCAGCAGCTTGGCCCGGAATCCCTACGAGCAGTACTTC,CASSLARNPYEQYF
TRBJ2-1,NA,TRBV11-2,NA,TGTGCCAGCAGCTTACGTCCCGGGTTTCCTTACAATGAGCAGTTCTTC,CASSLRPGFPYNEQFF
TRBJ2-7,NA,TRBV30,many,TGTGCCTGGATCTACGGTGGGGGAACGGGCGAGCAGTACTTC,CAWIYGGGTGEQYF
TRBJ2-3,NA,TRBV3-1,many,TGTGCCAGCAGCCCAGGACTGGTGGGGGGGCCAAACACAGATACGCAGTATTTT,CASSPGLVGGPNTDTQYF
TRBJ2-5,TRBD1,TRBV6-5,few,TGTGCCAGCAGTTTCGACAGGGGTCAGGGGACCCAGTACTTC,CASSFDRGQGTQYF
TRBJ1-2,NA,TRBV5-1,few,TGCGCCAGCAGCTTGCAGGCAGGCTATGGCTACACCTTC,CASSLQAGYGYTF
TRBJ1-1,NA,TRBV20-1,NA,TGCAGTGCTAGAGATCTTTGGCGGAACACTGAAGCTTTCTTT,CSARDLWRNTEAFF
TRBJ2-4,NA,TRBV27,NA,TGTGCCAGCAGTTTTCGAGACAGGGAGTTGATAGCGGCAGTCAAAAACATTCAGTACTTC,CASSFRDRELIAAVKNIQYF
TRBJ2-7,NA,TRBV28,few,TGTGCCAGCACCCCCTCTGGGGATATCTACGAGCAGTACTTC,CASTPSGDIYEQYF
TRBJ1-1,NA,TRBV30,NA,TGTGCCTGGAGTCCTCAGACAGCTCCGAACACTGAAGCTTTCTTT,CAWSPQTAPNTEAFF
TRBJ1-2,NA,TRBV20-1,few,TGCAGTGCCTTATCAGGGGCCCGAGGCTACACCTTC,CSALSGARGYTF
TRBJ2-6,TRBD1,TRBV7-9,few,TGTGCCAGCAGCCGAACGAGACAGGGGGGGTCCAACGTCCTGACTTTC,CASSRTRQGGSNVLTF
TRBJ1-1,NA,TRBV6-5,NA,TGTGCCAGCAACTCACCCCGGGACACTGAAGCTTTCTTT,CASNSPRDTEAFF
TRBJ2-5,NA,TRBV7-2,many,TGTGCCCAGGGGTACTTCGGGGAGACCCAGTACTTC,CAQGYFGETQYF
TRBJ2-1,NA,TRBV6-2/TRBV6-3,few,TGTGCCAGCAGCCCACGGGGAGGAAGTCTTGCCAATGAGCAGTTCTTC,CASSPRGGSLANEQFF
TRBJ1-6,NA,TRBV2,NA,TGTGCCAGCTCAACGTTGGGTCGGTGGAATTCACCCCTCCACTTT,CASSTLGRWNSPLHF
TRBJ1-1,NA,TRBV5-1,many,TGCGCCAGCAGCCCCCGCGACGGTCTGTCTGAAGCTTTCTTT,CASSPRDGLSEAFF
TRBJ1-6,NA,TRBV7-2,few,TGTGCCAGCAGCTTGGAGCACACCTCCTATAATTCACCCCTCCACTTT,CASSLEHTSYNSPLHF
TRBJ2-2,TRBD2,TRBV15,NA,TGTGCCACCAGCAGAGATCCCGCTAGCGGGGGCCTGCGGACCGGGGAGCTGTTTTTT,CATSRDPASGGLRTGELFF
TRBJ1-1,NA,TRBV28,NA,TGTGCCAGCAGTTTACGGCAGATCTCAGAAGCTTTCTTT,CASSLRQISEAFF
TRBJ1-6,NA,TRBV20-1,few,TGCAGTGCTAGGTCGGCAGGGGTTCGGAATTCACCCCTCCACTTT,CSARSAGVRNSPLHF
TRBJ2-3,NA,TRBV7-2,NA,TGTGCCAGCAGCTTAGTGCGGGGGCGCACAGATACGCAGTATTTT,CASSLVRGRTDTQYF
TRBJ1-2,NA,TRBV25-1,many,TGTGCCAGCAGTGAAGGAGACAGTTCAGGCGGCTATGGCTACACCTTC,CASSEGDSSGGYGYTF
TRBJ2-5,NA,TRBV11-1,few,TGTGCCAGCAGCCCCGGACTCCCTCCGGTGGAAGAGACCCAGTACTTC,CASSPGLPPVEETQYF
TRBJ2-4,NA,TRBV20-1,many,TGCAGTGCCAGAGAGTTAGCCAAAAACATTCAGTACTTC,CSARELAKNIQYF
TRBJ2-3,TRBD2,TRBV4-2,NA,TGTGCCAGCAGGGGACTAGCGGACCCTAGCACAGATACGCAGTATTTT,CASRGLADPSTDTQYF
TRBJ2-1,TRBD2,TRBV25-1,NA,TGTGCCAGCAGTGAATCCATAGCGGGGGACGATGAGCAGTTCTTC,CASSESIAGDDEQFF
TRBJ2-4,NA,TRBV5-5,many,TGTGCCAGCGGGGATCGATGGAACATTCAGTACTTC,CASGDRWNIQYF
TRBJ1-5,NA,TRBV7-2,NA,TGTGCCAGCAGCGCGGGACTTTATCAGCCCCAGCATTTT,CASSAGLYQPQHF
TRBJ1-4,TRBD1,TRBV18,NA,TGTGCCAGCTCCGGAGACAGGGGAAAACTGTTTTTT,CASSGDRGKLFF
TRBJ2-1,NA,TRBV11-2,few,TGTGCCAGCAGGTACCTTCAGGGACGAGGGATGGGAAATGAGCAGTTCTTC,CASRYLQGRGMGNEQFF
TRBJ1-4,NA,TRBV20-1,NA,TGCAGTGCCCAATGGGGCAGTAGCGAAAAACTGTTTTTT,CSAQWGSSEKLFF
TRBJ2-3,NA,TRBV19,NA,TGTGCCAGTAGTATTAAGGGCGGATACACAGATACGCAGTATTTT,CASSIKGGYTDTQYF
TRBJ1-2,NA,TRBV2,few,TGTGCCAGCAGGAGACGTCTCGCTAACTATGGCTACACCTTC,CASRRRLANYGYTF
TRBJ1-6,NA,TRBV7-2,many,TGTGCCAGCAGCTTAGAGGCAGGGATAATATCACCCCTCCACTTT,CASSLEAGIISPLHF
TRBJ1-5,NA,TRBV6-1,few,TGTGCCAGCACTGACACTGACCGTCGTCGCAATCAGCCCCAGCATTTT,CASTDTDRRRNQPQHF